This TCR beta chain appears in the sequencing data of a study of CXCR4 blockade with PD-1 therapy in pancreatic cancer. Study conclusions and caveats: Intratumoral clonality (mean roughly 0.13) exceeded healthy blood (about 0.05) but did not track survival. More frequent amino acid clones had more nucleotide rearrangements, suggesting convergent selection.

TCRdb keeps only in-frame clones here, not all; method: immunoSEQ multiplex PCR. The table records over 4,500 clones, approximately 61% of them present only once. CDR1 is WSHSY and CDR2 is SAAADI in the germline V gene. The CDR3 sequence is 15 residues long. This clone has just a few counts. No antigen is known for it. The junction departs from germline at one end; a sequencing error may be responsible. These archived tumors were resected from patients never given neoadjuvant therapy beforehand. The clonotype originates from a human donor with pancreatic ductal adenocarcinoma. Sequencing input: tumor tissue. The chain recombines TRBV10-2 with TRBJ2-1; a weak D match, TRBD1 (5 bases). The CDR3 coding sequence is TGCGCCAGCAGTGAGAGGGGAAAGGGCTACAATGAACAGTTCTTC. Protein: CASSERGKGYNEQFF.